What follows are 7 T cell receptor beta chains derived from one specimen sequenced in a study of radiation and T cells in renal cell carcinoma. Measured with immunoSEQ multiplex PCR; TCRdb has only the in-frame clones, and not every one. The table includes some 150,000 clones, around 90% detected once. Time point given: blood 2 weeks post-SBRT. The sample's treatment: 15 Gy SBRT to primary tumor, nephrectomy 4 weeks later. Sequenced material: blood, taken from a patient whose treatment included radiotherapy and nephrectomy. The source of these receptors is a woman aged 45-65 years with renal cell carcinoma.

This rearrangement joins TRBV6-6 to TRBJ1-2, with 8 bases lining up with TRBD1. J gave up 4 bases and V 4 bases, and 5 bases lay outside the gene matches. This CDR3 comprises 14 residues. Germline CDR1 and CDR2: MNHNY and SVGAGI (reference sequence). CDR3 amino acids: CASSSVDRVYGYTF. In nucleotides, the CDR3 is TGTGCCAGCAGTTCCGTGGACAGGGTCTATGGCTACACCTTC.

The chain uses TRBV7-9 and TRBJ2-2, with TRBD2 matching over 8 bases. The CDR3 is 16 amino acids. Germline assignment: CDR1 SEHNR and CDR2 FQNEAQ (reference sequence). Germline trimming cut 5 bases from V and 7 bases from J; bases unmatched to any gene: 12. The CDR3 DNA reads as TGTGCCAGCAGCCCAAACAGCGGGGGTGGTGTCGGGGAGCTGTTTTTT. Protein: CASSPNSGGGVGELFF.

This clone was picked up one time. The chain combines TRBV18 with TRBJ1-4; D may be TRBD1 (5 bases). The CDR3 consists of 14 residues. Germline V gene lookup returns CDR1 KGHSH and CDR2 LQKENI. Trimming removed 3 bases at V and 5 bases at J, with 10 bases between. The CDR3 nucleotides read TGTGCCAGCTCACCTAGACAGAAGAATGAAAAACTGTTTTTT. It codes for CASSPRQKNEKLFF.

V usage is TRBV7-2 and J usage is TRBJ1-6; D remains unclear. The V gene's germline CDR1 is SGHTA and CDR2 FQGNSA. V shed 1 base and J shed 0 bases, with 13 bases lying between them. This CDR3 contains 18 residues. The DNA for the CDR3 is TGTGCCAGCAGCTTAGGAAGTCCTAGGAGCTCCTATAATTCACCCCTCCACTTT. It specifies CASSLGSPRSSYNSPLHF.

The rearrangement joins TRBV6-1 to TRBJ2-3; 12 bases line up with TRBD1. Germline-derived CDR1 and CDR2 are MNHNS and SASEGT. V lost 0 bases, J lost 2 bases, and 6 bases stayed unmatched. The CDR3 is 18 amino acids. This CDR3 reads CASSEAWDRGPNTDTQYF. CDR3 nucleotides: TGTGCCAGCAGTGAAGCCTGGGACAGGGGGCCAAACACAGATACGCAGTATTTT.

J is TRBJ2-3 and V is TRBV7-2; D may match TRBD1 or TRBD2 (5 bases each). Trimming pared 2 bases from V and 6 bases from J, leaving 15 bases between. This CDR3 comprises 15 residues. Germline CDR1 reads SGHTA; CDR2 reads FQGNSA. The CDR3 DNA follows: TGTGCCAGCAGCTTACAGAAGGGGACGGCTGATACGCAGTATTTT. Translating gives CASSLQKGTADTQYF.

The V gene is TRBV5-1, the J gene TRBJ2-5; 11 bases are a match to TRBD1. Trimming removed 4 bases from V and 4 bases from J; junction bases left unmatched: 9. Germline CDR1 SGHRS, CDR2 YFSETQ. This CDR3 spans 16 amino acids. The CDR3 DNA reads TGCGCCAGCAGCCCCGGACAGGGGGCAGAGGGAGAGACCCAGTACTTC. Protein product: CASSPGQGAEGETQYF.